This passage covers 9 T cell receptor beta chains from one sample sequenced in a study of identifying expanded T cells in peripheral blood. Sequencing used immunoSEQ multiplex PCR; TCRdb keeps in-frame clones, though not all of them. This table holds 75,000 to 90,000 clones, roughly 90% found once. The sequenced material came from blood. Every receptor here comes from a person aged 18 to 75 in good health.

The sample holds one count of this clone. This rearrangement joins TRBV4-2 to TRBJ1-1; 9 positions agree with TRBD1. The germline V gene has CDR1 LGHNA and CDR2 YNFKEQ. Trimming removed 4 bases from V and 8 bases from J; junction bases left unmatched: 8. The CDR3 runs to 14 residues. The CDR3 DNA follows: TGTGCCAGCAGCCCCTCCACAGGGGGCCCAGAAGCTTTCTTT. Translated, it gives CASSPSTGGPEAFF.

This rearrangement joins TRBV7-9 to TRBJ1-1; D remains unclear. V was clipped by 5 bases and J by 5 bases, with 12 bases between them. CDR3 size: 13 residues. CDR1 is SEHNR and CDR2 is FQNEAQ in the germline V gene (reference sequence). CDR3 sequence: CASSASAWTEAFF. CDR3 bases: TGTGCCAGCAGCGCATCAGCGTGGACTGAAGCTTTCTTT. The variable domain in full, with the rest retrieved from reference TRBV7-9 and TRBJ1-1, is DTGVSQNPRHKITKRGQNVTFRCDPISEHNRLYWYRQTLGQGPEFLTYFQNEAQLEKSRLLSDRFSAERPKGSFSTLEIQRTEQGDSAMYLCASSASAWTEAFFGQGTRLTVV.

This clone turned up a few times. The sample carries other DNA sequences with the same CDR3. In DNA form, the CDR3 reads TGTGCCAGCAGCTTACAGGGGAACACTGAAGCTTTCTTT. Its protein product is CASSLQGNTEAFF. The J gene is TRBJ1-1, the V gene TRBV7-2; D possibly corresponds to TRBD1 (5 bases). V shed 2 bases and J shed 1 base, with 5 bases lying between them. This CDR3 is built from 13 residues. The V gene's germline CDR1 is SGHTA and CDR2 FQGNSA.

The rearrangement links TRBV30 to TRBJ2-2; TRBD2 might be the D (7 bases). The CDR3 extends over 16 amino acids. CDR1 is GTSNPN and CDR2 is SVGIG in the germline V gene (reference sequence). The V end was cut by 4 bases, the J end by 0 bases, with 15 bases between. This CDR3 reads CAWNGRGAPNTGELFF. DNA of the CDR3: TGTGCCTGGAACGGACGGGGGGCCCCGAACACCGGGGAGCTGTTTTTT.

The V gene is TRBV7-9, the J gene TRBJ1-2, with D hard to call. The germline V and J ends were trimmed by 1 base and 6 bases, with 15 bases remaining between them. This CDR3 is built from 15 residues. Germline values: CDR1 SEHNR, CDR2 FQNEAQ (reference sequence). The CDR3 region is CASSLDFSFRDGYTF. The CDR3 DNA reads as TGTGCCAGCAGCTTAGATTTTAGTTTTCGGGATGGCTACACCTTC.

The chain joins TRBV11-2 to TRBJ2-5, with D perhaps matching TRBD2 (5 bases). The CDR3 contains 18 residues. Trimming cost V 5 bases and J 4 bases, with 26 bases left between them. Germline-derived CDR1 and CDR2 are SGHAT and FQNNGV. CDR3 sequence (DNA): TGTGCCAGCAGCCCATTTCTTGATTCTCCTAGCTTCGCAGAGACCCAGTACTTC. Translating gives CASSPFLDSPSFAETQYF.

This rearrangement joins TRBV9 to TRBJ1-3; D might be TRBD1 (5 bases). Germline-derived CDR1 and CDR2 are SGDLS and YYNGEE. The CDR3 has 20 amino acids. V lost 0 bases and J lost 2, with 24 bases in between. CDR3 sequence: CASSVDSQWGGKLAGNTIYF. The CDR3 coding sequence is TGTGCCAGCAGCGTAGACTCTCAGTGGGGGGGGAAGCTGGCTGGAAACACCATATATTTT. Together with reference TRBV9 and TRBJ1-3, the CDR3 gives the full variable domain: DSGVTQTPKHLITATGQRVTLRCSPRSGDLSVYWYQQSLDQGLQFLIQYYNGEERAKGNILERFSAQQFPDLHSELNLSSLELGDSALYFCASSVDSQWGGKLAGNTIYFGEGSWLTVV.

CDR3 DNA sequence: TGCGCCAGCAGCTTATTGCGGGAGAGCGGGGAGACCCAGTACTTC. It codes for CASSLLRESGETQYF. This chain uses TRBV5-1 with TRBJ2-5, with 7 positions matching TRBD2. Germline V gene data show CDR1 as SGHRS and CDR2 as YFSETQ. Trimming cost V 2 bases and J 5 bases; bases outside gene matches: 9. This CDR3 spans 15 amino acids.

The rearrangement uses TRBV4-3 and TRBJ2-5, with D tentatively TRBD1 (6 bases). V lost 4 bases to trimming and J lost 9 bases, with 18 bases between them. The length of the CDR3 is 14 residues. CDR1 and CDR2 (germline): LGHNA, YSLEER. The CDR3 sequence is CASSPGGGRQAQYF. The CDR3 bases are TGCGCCAGCAGCCCCGGCGGCGGTAGACAGGCCCAGTACTTC.